What follows are 22 T cell receptor beta chains derived from one specimen sequenced in a study of cytomegalovirus exposure and HLA in healthy donors. Primers: 60 Vbeta forward and 13 Jbeta reverse. Using immunoSEQ multiplex PCR, the repertoire was profiled, and TCRdb retains in-frame clones only, with some absent. Seen here are some 90,000 clones, 76% observed once, and the top ten hold more than 5%. Material: PBMCs. These receptors originate from a man younger than 45 in good health and CMV-seropositive.

This chain uses TRBV5-1 with TRBJ2-5; D not certain. The CDR3 runs to 12 residues. Germline values: CDR1 SGHRS, CDR2 YFSETQ. V shed 4 bases and J shed 5 bases, with 9 bases lying between them. The CDR3 DNA is TGCGCCAGCAGCGCGCGCTCGGAGACCCAGTACTTC. This gives the protein CASSARSETQYF. The full variable domain, rest sourced from reference TRBV5-1 and TRBJ2-5, is KAGVTQTPRYLIKTRGQQVTLSCSPISGHRSVSWYQQTPGQGLQFLFEYFSETQRNKGNFPGRFSGRQFSNSRSEMNVSTLELGDSALYLCASSARSETQYFGPGTRLLVL.

This clone was observed a handful of times. The chain is built from TRBV7-9 and TRBJ1-1; D not certain. Trimming left V 5 bases short and J 1 base short, with 11 bases between. CDR1 is SEHNR and CDR2 is FQNEAQ in the germline V gene (reference sequence). This CDR3 contains 14 residues. CDR3 sequence (DNA): TGTGCCAGCAGCCCCCTCTCAGGGAACACTGAAGCTTTCTTT. It is translated as CASSPLSGNTEAFF.

The chain couples TRBV6-1 to TRBJ1-2; 8 bases align to TRBD1. The CDR3 has 11 residues. Germline V gives CDR1 MNHNS, CDR2 SASEGT. V lost 8 bases and J lost 7; bases outside the gene matches: 3. CDR3: CASGTGPGYTF. In DNA form, the CDR3 reads TGTGCCAGCGGGACAGGTCCTGGCTACACCTTC.

The table lists this clone with a few counts. V gene TRBV28 combines with J gene TRBJ2-4; maybe TRBD1 (5 bases). The CDR3 runs 11 residues. In germline, CDR1 is MDHEN, CDR2 SYDVKM. The V end was cut by 8 bases, the J end by 6 bases, with 8 bases between. This chain's CDR3 is CASGARNIQYF. Written as DNA, the CDR3 is TGTGCCAGCGGGGCCCGAAACATTCAGTACTTC.

The chain combines TRBV30 with TRBJ2-1; D is unclear. This CDR3 has 13 residues. V lost 2 bases to trimming and J lost 7 bases, with 12 bases between them. From germline, CDR1 is GTSNPN and CDR2 SVGIG (reference sequence). The CDR3 DNA follows: TGTGCCTGGAGTTCCCAGAGGTGGAATGAGCAGTTCTTC. Amino acids: CAWSSQRWNEQFF.

This sequence joins TRBV5-8 and TRBJ1-2; 9 nucleotides agree with TRBD1. CDR1 SGHTS and CDR2 YDEGEE come from the germline V gene. The CDR3 is 13 residues long. With V trimmed by 6 bases and J by 7 bases, 7 bases remained unmatched. The CDR3 protein is CASKRTGDSGYTF. The CDR3 DNA reads as TGTGCCAGCAAGCGGACAGGGGATAGTGGCTACACCTTC.

The gene calls are TRBV4-1 and TRBJ2-1, with a tentative D call TRBD2 (5 bases). The CDR3 consists of 13 residues. Per germline, CDR1 MGHRA and CDR2 YSYEKL. Trimming left V 0 bases short and J 8 bases short, with 8 bases between. CDR3 amino acids: CASSQDEGDEQFF. DNA of the CDR3: TGCGCCAGCAGCCAAGATGAGGGTGATGAGCAGTTCTTC.

The chain uses TRBV10-3 and TRBJ2-2, with 9 bases that match TRBD2. CDR3 length: 20 residues. The junction had 22 bases not matched to a gene; V was cut back by 7 bases and J by 4 bases. Looked up from germline, CDR1 is ENHRY and CDR2 is SYGVKD. The CDR3 sequence: CAITKDPRGAGGPGTGELFF. CDR3 nucleotides: TGTGCCATCACCAAGGATCCACGGGGGGCGGGGGGGCCGGGCACCGGGGAGCTGTTTTTT.

CDR3: CASSQNDRGSEKLFF. CDR3 nucleotides: TGTGCCAGCAGCCAAAACGACAGGGGCAGTGAAAAACTGTTTTTT. The chain joins TRBV4-2 to TRBJ1-4; TRBD1 aligns across 8 bases. CDR1 is LGHNA and CDR2 is YNFKEQ in the germline V gene. V was pared by 2 bases and J by 7 bases, with 6 bases of the junction left unmatched. The CDR3 consists of 15 residues.

This clone came up a few times. The rearrangement links TRBV4-2 to TRBJ2-3, with a possible D match to TRBD2 (5 bases). V lost 4 bases to trimming and J lost 6 bases, with 14 bases between them. The germline V gene encodes CDR1 LGHNA and CDR2 YNFKEQ. CDR3 length equals 14 residues. CDR3: CASSLRLGGDTQYF. As DNA, the CDR3 is TGTGCCAGCAGCCTCCGGTTAGGCGGGGATACGCAGTATTTT.

The V and J genes are TRBV7-3 and TRBJ2-7; 8 nucleotides line up with TRBD2. Germline V gene lookup returns CDR1 SGHTA and CDR2 FQGTGA. Trimming at V came to 2 bases and at J to 2 bases, leaving 11 bases not matched to a gene. This CDR3 is built from 17 residues. CDR3 amino acids: CASSLPPAGGGPYEQYF. The CDR3 DNA reads TGTGCCAGCAGCTTACCCCCCGCGGGAGGAGGCCCCTACGAGCAGTACTTC.

This CDR3 reads CASSLQGSEKLFF. CDR3 DNA: TGTGCCAGCAGCTTACAGGGTAGTGAAAAACTGTTTTTT. The chain uses TRBV7-2 and TRBJ1-4; a weak D match, TRBD1 (5 bases). The CDR3 length is 13 residues. Germline V gene lookup returns CDR1 SGHTA and CDR2 FQGNSA. V lost 2 bases to trimming and J lost 7 bases, with 8 bases between them.

With respect to this clone: The sample has other DNA sequences that encode this CDR3 too. This chain links TRBV30 with TRBJ2-7; the D gene is possibly TRBD1 (5 bases). Trimming removed 7 bases at V and 3 bases at J, with 16 bases between. This CDR3 contains 13 residues. Germline CDR1 GTSNPN, CDR2 SVGIG (reference sequence). CDR3 nucleotides: TGTGCCTTGTATAGGGGTGAAGGCTACGAGCAGTACTTC. Amino acid sequence: CALYRGEGYEQYF.

The CDR3 is CSVVRTGYEQYF. CDR3 coding DNA: TGCAGCGTTGTACGGACTGGCTACGAGCAGTACTTC. J is TRBJ2-7 and V is TRBV29-1; possibly TRBD2 for D (5 bases). In germline, CDR1 is SQVTM, CDR2 ANQGSEA. The CDR3 is made up of 12 amino acids. V shed 4 bases and J shed 3 bases, with 10 bases lying between them.

J is TRBJ2-5 and V is TRBV5-6; tentative D call: TRBD1 (6 bases). This CDR3 spans 16 amino acids. Trimming cost V 1 base and J 0 bases, with 13 bases left between them. Looked up from germline, CDR1 is SGHDT and CDR2 is YYEEEE. Written as DNA, the CDR3 is TGTGCCAGCAGCTTGCTTTCAGGGGTGTACCAAGAGACCCAGTACTTC. It yields the protein CASSLLSGVYQETQYF.

The gene calls are TRBV9 and TRBJ2-7; TRBD2 matches at 12 bases. Germline V lookup: CDR1 SGDLS, CDR2 YYNGEE. The CDR3 is made up of 17 amino acids. The V and J ends lost 0 bases and 3 bases, in that order; junction bases with no gene match: 7. This CDR3 is CASSVAQLAGGLYEQYV. CDR3 in DNA: TGTGCCAGCAGCGTAGCTCAACTAGCGGGGGGTCTCTACGAGCAGTACGTC.

A single count supports this clone. The gene calls are TRBV7-8 and TRBJ2-7, with 9 bases matching TRBD1. The length of the CDR3 is 15 residues. V lost 3 bases, J lost 6 bases, and 9 bases stayed unmatched. Germline CDR1 is SGHVS and CDR2 is FQNEAQ. CDR3 amino acids: CASSFGQGLLLEQYF. The DNA for the CDR3 is TGTGCCAGCAGCTTCGGACAGGGGCTCTTACTCGAGCAGTACTTC.

V gene TRBV9 combines with J gene TRBJ1-1; D unresolved. Germline CDR1 is SGDLS and CDR2 is YYNGEE. The CDR3 has 14 residues. The V end lost 3 bases, the J end lost 5 bases, and 14 bases lay between the germline ends. CDR3 sequence: CASSALQQSTEAFF. The CDR3 DNA is TGTGCCAGCAGCGCCCTACAGCAATCGACTGAAGCTTTCTTT.

The rearrangement links TRBV6-6 to TRBJ2-7; TRBD1 might be the D (7 bases). The CDR3 covers 16 residues. The V end was cut by 6 bases, the J end by 4 bases, with 22 bases between. Per the germline V gene, CDR1 is MNHNY and CDR2 is SVGAGI (reference sequence). CDR3 region: CASRRTGALGGYEQYF. CDR3 nucleotides: TGTGCCAGCAGAAGAACAGGGGCGTTGGGAGGATACGAGCAGTACTTC.

This clone was found once. The chain recombines TRBV19 with TRBJ1-5; no firm D call. CDR1 and CDR2 from the germline V gene are LNHDA and SQIVND (reference sequence). V shed 3 bases and J shed 2 bases, with 11 bases lying between them. The CDR3 runs 15 residues. The CDR3 bases are TGTGCCAGTAGTATTCGAGGAGACGGCAATCAGCCCCAGCATTTT. This gives the protein CASSIRGDGNQPQHF. The full variable domain, rest sourced from reference TRBV19 and TRBJ1-5, is DGGITQSPKYLFRKEGQNVTLSCEQNLNHDAMYWYRQDPGQGLRLIYYSQIVNDFQKGDIAEGYSVSREKKESFPLTVTSAQKNPTAFYLCASSIRGDGNQPQHFGDGTRLSIL.

This clone was observed a single time. The chain has TRBV6-1 and TRBJ1-1; D might be TRBD1 (5 bases). CDR3 length: 16 amino acids. V was clipped by 4 bases and J by 3 bases, with 18 bases between them. The germline CDR1 and CDR2 sequences are MNHNS and SASEGT. CDR3 sequence (DNA): TGTGCCAGCAGTGCGACAGCTTCTCTTGGGGACACTGAAGCTTTCTTT. Translated, it gives CASSATASLGDTEAFF.

The V call is TRBV2, the J call TRBJ1-1; 12 bases fit TRBD1. V dropped 1 base and J dropped 6; count of bases not matched to a gene: 9. Germline-derived CDR1 and CDR2 are SNHLY and FYNNEI. The CDR3 is 17 amino acids. The CDR3 loop reads CASSEGGTGGSFSEAFF. The DNA of the CDR3 is TGTGCCAGCAGTGAAGGGGGGACAGGGGGCTCGTTTTCTGAAGCTTTCTTT.